Listed below are T cell receptor beta chains from one sample, sequenced in a study of T cell responses to AZD1222 COVID-19 vaccine. The table came from immunoSEQ multiplex PCR; TCRdb's copy has only in-frame clones and leaves some out. The table lists some 140,000 clones, around 90% of them singletons. The specimen comprised peripheral blood, sampled on day 0 of AZD1222 vaccination. These receptors were collected from an adult in good health. Both conserved end residues are part of each CDR3. Each record gives: V gene, CDR3 length, J gene, clone size, D gene, CDR3 protein, CDR3 DNA. The D gene is left open where the match is weak. Part of the rows lack a size; the others show once, few, many or a class for expanded clones.

v_call: TRBV10-1
cdr3_length: 14
j_call: TRBJ1-5
clone_size: once
d_call: TRBD1
cdr3_aa: CASSWQGADQPQHF
cdr3_nt: TGCGCCAGCAGCTGGCAGGGGGCGGATCAGCCCCAGCATTTT

v_call: TRBV10-2
cdr3_length: 14
j_call: TRBJ2-1
clone_size: .
d_call: TRBD2
cdr3_aa: CASSASGGYNEQFF
cdr3_nt: TGCGCCAGCAGTGCCTCGGGGGGGTACAATGAGCAGTTCTTC

v_call: TRBV11-3
cdr3_length: 15
j_call: TRBJ1-1
clone_size: .
d_call: TRBD1
cdr3_aa: CASSFDRVRGSEAFF
cdr3_nt: TGTGCCAGCAGCTTCGACAGGGTCAGGGGCTCTGAAGCTTTCTTT

v_call: TRBV6-4
cdr3_length: 13
j_call: TRBJ2-3
clone_size: .
d_call: .
cdr3_aa: CASSDLLSDTQYF
cdr3_nt: TGTGCCAGCAGTGACTTACTATCAGATACGCAGTATTTT

v_call: TRBV18
cdr3_length: 19
j_call: TRBJ2-2
clone_size: .
d_call: TRBD2
cdr3_aa: CASSQVTGTSGSLTGELFF
cdr3_nt: TGTGCCAGCTCGCAAGTAACCGGGACTAGCGGGAGTTTAACCGGGGAGCTGTTTTTT

v_call: TRBV10-3
cdr3_length: 16
j_call: TRBJ2-1
clone_size: .
d_call: .
cdr3_aa: CAISVGRDPTYNEQFF
cdr3_nt: TGTGCCATCAGTGTCGGGCGGGACCCCACCTACAATGAGCAGTTCTTC

v_call: TRBV12-3/TRBV12-4
cdr3_length: 13
j_call: TRBJ1-1
clone_size: .
d_call: .
cdr3_aa: CASTYSRGREAFF
cdr3_nt: TGTGCCAGCACCTACTCCCGGGGGAGAGAAGCTTTCTTT

v_call: TRBV5-1
cdr3_length: 14
j_call: TRBJ1-1
clone_size: .
d_call: .
cdr3_aa: CASSLVPGNAEAFF
cdr3_nt: TGCGCCAGCAGCCTGGTCCCAGGTAACGCTGAAGCTTTCTTT

v_call: TRBV19
cdr3_length: 17
j_call: TRBJ1-1
clone_size: .
d_call: .
cdr3_aa: CASSMGRGLGLRTEAFF
cdr3_nt: TGTGCCAGTAGTATGGGAAGGGGACTAGGTCTAAGGACTGAAGCTTTCTTT

v_call: TRBV28
cdr3_length: 13
j_call: TRBJ2-4
clone_size: .
d_call: TRBD1
cdr3_aa: CASSPPGGNIQYF
cdr3_nt: TGTGCCAGCAGTCCCCCAGGGGGAAACATTCAGTACTTC

v_call: TRBV5-1
cdr3_length: 12
j_call: TRBJ2-2
clone_size: .
d_call: .
cdr3_aa: CASSSRVGELFF
cdr3_nt: TGCGCCAGCAGCTCGCGAGTCGGGGAGCTGTTTTTT

v_call: TRBV5-4
cdr3_length: 14
j_call: TRBJ2-7
clone_size: .
d_call: TRBD2
cdr3_aa: CASSPGLVNYEQYF
cdr3_nt: TGTGCCAGCAGCCCCGGACTAGTAAACTACGAGCAGTACTTC

v_call: TRBV6-6
cdr3_length: 15
j_call: TRBJ1-2
clone_size: few
d_call: .
cdr3_aa: CASSYSDFGVGGYTF
cdr3_nt: TGTGCCAGCAGTTACTCGGATTTCGGGGTTGGTGGCTACACCTTC

v_call: TRBV5-4
cdr3_length: 20
j_call: TRBJ2-7
clone_size: once
d_call: TRBD2
cdr3_aa: CASSLVFPGLAEGNSYEQYF
cdr3_nt: TGTGCCAGCAGCTTGGTTTTTCCGGGACTAGCGGAGGGGAATTCCTACGAGCAGTACTTC

v_call: TRBV19
cdr3_length: 15
j_call: TRBJ1-5
clone_size: .
d_call: .
cdr3_aa: CASSKGPLINQPQHF
cdr3_nt: TGTGCCAGTAGTAAGGGCCCCCTGATCAATCAGCCCCAGCATTTT

v_call: TRBV28
cdr3_length: 12
j_call: TRBJ2-3
clone_size: .
d_call: .
cdr3_aa: CASSLFRDTQYF
cdr3_nt: TGTGCCAGCAGTTTATTTCGGGATACGCAGTATTTT

v_call: TRBV5-5
cdr3_length: 14
j_call: TRBJ2-7
clone_size: .
d_call: .
cdr3_aa: CASSLAGLSYEQYF
cdr3_nt: TGTGCCAGCAGCTTGGCAGGACTCTCCTACGAGCAGTACTTC

v_call: TRBV4-1
cdr3_length: 16
j_call: TRBJ1-4
clone_size: .
d_call: .
cdr3_aa: CASSQARVATNEKLFF
cdr3_nt: TGCGCCAGCAGCCAAGCCAGGGTCGCAACTAATGAAAAACTGTTTTTT

v_call: TRBV29-1
cdr3_length: 15
j_call: TRBJ2-1
clone_size: .
d_call: .
cdr3_aa: CSVEADGGRAYEQFF
cdr3_nt: TGCAGCGTTGAAGCTGATGGTGGGCGGGCATATGAGCAGTTCTTC

v_call: TRBV19
cdr3_length: 14
j_call: TRBJ2-7
clone_size: .
d_call: TRBD2
cdr3_aa: CASSIGGGSYEQYF
cdr3_nt: TGTGCCAGTAGTATCGGCGGGGGTTCCTACGAGCAGTACTTC

v_call: TRBV11-3
cdr3_length: 13
j_call: TRBJ2-7
clone_size: .
d_call: .
cdr3_aa: CASTLPDHYEQYF
cdr3_nt: TGTGCCAGCACCCTCCCGGACCACTACGAGCAGTACTTC

v_call: TRBV19
cdr3_length: 17
j_call: TRBJ2-6
clone_size: once
d_call: TRBD1
cdr3_aa: CASSLLGQGSGANVLTF
cdr3_nt: TGTGCCAGTAGTCTGCTCGGACAGGGCTCTGGGGCCAACGTCCTGACTTTC

v_call: TRBV14
cdr3_length: 16
j_call: TRBJ1-1
clone_size: .
d_call: .
cdr3_aa: CASSSRYDRFGAEAFF
cdr3_nt: TGTGCCAGCAGCTCCCGCTATGACAGGTTCGGGGCTGAAGCTTTCTTT

v_call: TRBV14
cdr3_length: 13
j_call: TRBJ2-3
clone_size: .
d_call: .
cdr3_aa: CASSQVNRSPQYF
cdr3_nt: TGTGCCAGCAGCCAAGTTAATAGGAGTCCGCAGTATTTT

v_call: TRBV10-3
cdr3_length: 14
j_call: TRBJ1-1
clone_size: .
d_call: .
cdr3_aa: CAITTLLGDTEAFF
cdr3_nt: TGTGCCATCACCACTCTTTTAGGGGACACTGAAGCTTTCTTT

v_call: TRBV19
cdr3_length: 13
j_call: TRBJ2-7
clone_size: .
d_call: TRBD1
cdr3_aa: CASSGTGEYEQYF
cdr3_nt: TGTGCCAGTAGCGGGACAGGAGAGTACGAGCAGTACTTC

v_call: TRBV19
cdr3_length: 16
j_call: TRBJ2-7
clone_size: .
d_call: .
cdr3_aa: CASSIAPGPLSHEQYF
cdr3_nt: TGTGCCAGTAGTATTGCCCCGGGACCTCTTAGCCACGAGCAGTACTTC

v_call: TRBV10-2
cdr3_length: 14
j_call: TRBJ1-1
clone_size: .
d_call: .
cdr3_aa: CASIQGTMNTEAFF
cdr3_nt: TGCGCCAGCATTCAGGGAACCATGAACACTGAAGCTTTCTTT

v_call: TRBV7-3
cdr3_length: 17
j_call: TRBJ2-3
clone_size: .
d_call: .
cdr3_aa: CASSINTGWVSTDTQYF
cdr3_nt: TGTGCCAGCAGTATAAATACAGGTTGGGTCAGCACAGATACGCAGTATTTT

v_call: TRBV28
cdr3_length: 12
j_call: TRBJ1-4
clone_size: .
d_call: .
cdr3_aa: CASSLRSVTLFF
cdr3_nt: TGTGCCAGCAGTTTGAGAAGTGTGACACTGTTTTTT

v_call: TRBV28
cdr3_length: 17
j_call: TRBJ2-1
clone_size: once
d_call: TRBD2
cdr3_aa: CASKGGSGSSYYNEQFF
cdr3_nt: TGTGCCAGTAAAGGAGGTAGCGGGAGCTCCTACTACAATGAGCAGTTCTTC

v_call: TRBV4-1
cdr3_length: 15
j_call: TRBJ2-1
clone_size: .
d_call: .
cdr3_aa: CASSHTMSPYNEQFF
cdr3_nt: TGCGCCAGCAGCCATACGATGAGCCCCTACAATGAGCAGTTCTTC